A single TCR beta chain is shown here with its context. No antigen is known for it. Patients chosen for sequencing had CD8+CD57+ cells that had expanded, as shown by flow cytometry. The CDR3 extends over 14 amino acids. Trimming took 9 bases from V and 4 from J, leaving 19 bases between them. The germline gives CDR1 SNHLY, CDR2 FYNNEI. This sample was taken from a study of CD8+CD57+ T cells in acquired aplastic anemia. Study conclusions and caveats: Between patients and controls, 25 to 30 CD8+ CDR3 sequences were found in common.

The study profiled TCR beta VDJ and CDR3 using genomic DNA as template. One entry per CDR3 protein, called by TCRdb with MiXCR from the reads. The sample has about 270,000 distinct CDR3 sequences, 65% to 90% seen once. The V gene is TRBV2, the J gene TRBJ2-7, with D possibly TRBD2 on 6 matching bases. Sequences were obtained from sorted CD4+, CD8+, or CD8+CD57+ T cells (not recorded which) from PBMCs. The sequence came from a human donor with aplastic anemia. The CDR3 loop is CASSSGEARYEQYF. Written as DNA, the CDR3 is TGTGCCAGTTCCTCGGGGGAAGCACGATACGAGCAGTACTTC.